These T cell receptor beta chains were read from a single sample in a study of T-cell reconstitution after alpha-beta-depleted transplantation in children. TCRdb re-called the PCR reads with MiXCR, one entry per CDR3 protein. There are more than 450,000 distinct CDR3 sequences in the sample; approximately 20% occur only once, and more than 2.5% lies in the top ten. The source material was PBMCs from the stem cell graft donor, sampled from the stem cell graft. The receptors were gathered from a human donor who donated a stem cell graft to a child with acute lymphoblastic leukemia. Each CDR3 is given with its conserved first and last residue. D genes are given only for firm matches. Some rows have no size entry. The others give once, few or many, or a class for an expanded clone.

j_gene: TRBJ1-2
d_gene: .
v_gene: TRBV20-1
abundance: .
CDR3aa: CSAYGTRRDYGYTF
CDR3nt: TGCAGTGCGTACGGGACTCGGAGGGACTATGGCTACACCTTC

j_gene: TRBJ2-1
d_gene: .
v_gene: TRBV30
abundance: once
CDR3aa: CAWSVQFFEQFF
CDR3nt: TGTGCCTGGAGTGTACAGTTTTTCGAGCAGTTCTTC

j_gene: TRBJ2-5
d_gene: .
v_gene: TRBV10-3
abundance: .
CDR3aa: CAISDPRDQVLETQYF
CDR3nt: TGTGCCATCAGTGACCCCCGGGATCAAGTGTTGGAGACCCAGTACTTC

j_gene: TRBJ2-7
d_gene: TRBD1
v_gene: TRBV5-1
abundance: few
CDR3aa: CASSLGSPGQGASPPSSYEQYF
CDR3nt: TGCGCCAGCAGCTTGGGTTCACCCGGACAGGGGGCTTCGCCTCCGAGCTCCTACGAGCAGTACTTC

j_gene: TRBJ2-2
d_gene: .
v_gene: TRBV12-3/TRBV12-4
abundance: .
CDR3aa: CASSLGFSGTGELFF
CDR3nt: TGTGCCAGCAGTTTGGGTTTTAGTGGCACCGGGGAGCTGTTTTTT

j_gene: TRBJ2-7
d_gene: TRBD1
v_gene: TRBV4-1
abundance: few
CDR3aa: CASSQPSGGYYEQYF
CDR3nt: TGCGCCAGCAGCCAACCCTCAGGGGGCTACTACGAGCAGTACTTC

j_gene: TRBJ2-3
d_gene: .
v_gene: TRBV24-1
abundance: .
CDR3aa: CATHTGMYF
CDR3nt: TGTGCCACCCATACAGGGATGTATTTT

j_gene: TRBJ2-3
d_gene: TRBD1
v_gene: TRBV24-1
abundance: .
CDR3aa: CATSDFRQGSDTQYF
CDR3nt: TGTGCCACCAGTGATTTCCGACAGGGATCAGATACGCAGTATTTT

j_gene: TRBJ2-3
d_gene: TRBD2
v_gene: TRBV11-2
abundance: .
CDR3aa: CASRPTSGRTDTQYF
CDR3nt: TGTGCCAGCAGACCGACTAGCGGGAGGACCGATACGCAGTATTTT

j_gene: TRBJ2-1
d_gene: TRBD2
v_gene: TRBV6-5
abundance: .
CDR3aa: CASSTTLTSGRAKEQFF
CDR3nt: TGTGCCAGCAGTACTACCCTTACTAGCGGGAGGGCCAAAGAGCAGTTCTTC

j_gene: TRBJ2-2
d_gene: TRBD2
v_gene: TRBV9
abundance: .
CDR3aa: CASSVGSSGRLGTGELFF
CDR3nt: TGTGCCAGCAGCGTAGGGTCTAGCGGGAGATTGGGCACCGGGGAGCTGTTTTTT

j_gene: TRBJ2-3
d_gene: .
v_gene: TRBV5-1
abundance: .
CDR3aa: CASSLSVGTSGTDTQYF
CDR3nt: TGCGCCAGCAGCTTGTCGGTGGGGACTTCAGGCACAGATACGCAGTATTTT

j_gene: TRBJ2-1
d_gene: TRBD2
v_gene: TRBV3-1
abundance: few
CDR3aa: CASSPLGPSGYNEQFF
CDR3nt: TGTGCCAGCAGCCCCTTGGGGCCTAGCGGATACAATGAGCAGTTCTTC

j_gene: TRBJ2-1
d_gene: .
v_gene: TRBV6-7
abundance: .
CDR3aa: CASSYPEVGEQFF
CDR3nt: TGTGCCAGCAGTTATCCAGAGGTCGGTGAGCAGTTCTTC

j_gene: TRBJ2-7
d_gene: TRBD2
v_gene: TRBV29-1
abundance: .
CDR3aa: CSFKTSGRYEQYF
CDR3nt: TGCAGCTTCAAGACTAGCGGGAGGTACGAGCAGTACTTC

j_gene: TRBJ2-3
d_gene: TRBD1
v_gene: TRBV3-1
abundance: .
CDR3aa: CASSQVVTGSDTQYF
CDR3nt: TGTGCCAGCAGCCAAGTGGTGACAGGGTCCGATACGCAGTATTTT

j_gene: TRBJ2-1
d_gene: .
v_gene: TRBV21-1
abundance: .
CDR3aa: CASSKILFTTSGSTYNEQFF
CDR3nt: TGTGCCAGCAGCAAAATACTTTTTACCACTAGCGGGAGTACCTACAATGAGCAGTTCTTC

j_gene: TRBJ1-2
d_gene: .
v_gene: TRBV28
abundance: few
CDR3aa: CASRLGGYTF
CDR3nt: TGTGCCAGCCGACTCGGGGGCTACACCTTC

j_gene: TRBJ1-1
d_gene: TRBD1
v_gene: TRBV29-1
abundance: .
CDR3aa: CSVESGQGTKTFF
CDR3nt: TGCAGCGTTGAGTCGGGACAGGGTACGAAGACTTTCTTT

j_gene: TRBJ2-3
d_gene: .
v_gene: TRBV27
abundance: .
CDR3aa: CASSYGPTDTQYF
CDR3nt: TGTGCCAGCAGTTACGGCCCCACAGATACGCAGTATTTT

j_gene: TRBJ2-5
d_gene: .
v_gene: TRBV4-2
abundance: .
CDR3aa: CASSPDTPETQYF
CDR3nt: TGTGCCAGCAGCCCGGATACTCCAGAGACCCAGTACTTC

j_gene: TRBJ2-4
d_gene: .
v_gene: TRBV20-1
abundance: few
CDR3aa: CSATARNTGDIQYF
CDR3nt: TGCAGTGCGACCGCCAGGAACACCGGAGACATTCAGTACTTC

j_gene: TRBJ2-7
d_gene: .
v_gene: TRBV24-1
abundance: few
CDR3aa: CATAGGSYEQYF
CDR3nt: TGTGCGACTGCCGGGGGATCCTACGAGCAGTACTTC

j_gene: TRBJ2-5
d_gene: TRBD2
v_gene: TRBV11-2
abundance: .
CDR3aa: CASTIAGVETQYF
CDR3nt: TGTGCCAGCACTATAGCGGGAGTTGAGACCCAGTACTTC

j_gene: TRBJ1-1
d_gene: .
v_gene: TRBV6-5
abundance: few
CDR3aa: CASSSYRDQTEAFF
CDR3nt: TGTGCCAGCAGTTCATACAGGGATCAGACTGAAGCTTTCTTT

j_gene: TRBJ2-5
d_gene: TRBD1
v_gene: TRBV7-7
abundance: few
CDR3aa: CASSPRGPTGTQYF
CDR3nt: TGTGCCAGCAGCCCGAGGGGGCCAACCGGGACCCAGTACTTC

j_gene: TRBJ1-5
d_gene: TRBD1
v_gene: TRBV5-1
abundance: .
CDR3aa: CASSLVQGDQPQHF
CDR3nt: TGCGCCAGCAGCTTGGTACAGGGGGATCAGCCCCAGCATTTT

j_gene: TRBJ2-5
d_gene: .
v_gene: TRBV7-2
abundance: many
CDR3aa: CASSGRSSVETQYF
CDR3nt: TGTGCCAGCAGCGGGAGATCTAGCGTGGAGACCCAGTACTTC

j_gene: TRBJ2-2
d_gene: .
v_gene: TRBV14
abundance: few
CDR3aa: CASSQDGAPRGELFF
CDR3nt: TGTGCCAGCAGCCAAGATGGAGCGCCTAGGGGGGAGCTGTTTTTT

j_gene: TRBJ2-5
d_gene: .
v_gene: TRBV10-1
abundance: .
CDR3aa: CASSQSAETQYF
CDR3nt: TGCGCCAGCAGTCAATCGGCAGAGACCCAGTACTTC

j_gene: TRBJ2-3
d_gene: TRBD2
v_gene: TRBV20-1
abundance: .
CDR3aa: CSARLAGATTDTQYF
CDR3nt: TGCAGTGCTAGGTTAGCGGGAGCTACCACAGATACGCAGTATTTT

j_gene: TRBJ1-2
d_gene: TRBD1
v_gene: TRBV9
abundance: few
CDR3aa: CASSAQGAFGYTF
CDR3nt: TGTGCCAGCAGCGCCCAGGGGGCGTTTGGCTACACCTTC

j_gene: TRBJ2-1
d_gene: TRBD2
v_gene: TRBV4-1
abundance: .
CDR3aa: CASSQDSSGNEQFF
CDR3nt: TGCGCCAGCAGCCAAGATTCTAGCGGGAATGAGCAGTTCTTC

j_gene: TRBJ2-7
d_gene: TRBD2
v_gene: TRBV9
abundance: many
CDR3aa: CASSPLGGRNEQYF
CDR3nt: TGTGCCAGCAGCCCTCTGGGCGGGAGGAACGAGCAGTACTTC

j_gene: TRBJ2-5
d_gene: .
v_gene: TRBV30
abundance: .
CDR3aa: CAWRAKETQYF
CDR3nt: TGTGCCTGGAGGGCAAAGGAGACCCAGTACTTC

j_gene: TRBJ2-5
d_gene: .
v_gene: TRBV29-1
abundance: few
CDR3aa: CSVRGLEETQYF
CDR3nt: TGCAGCGTGAGGGGACTGGAAGAGACCCAGTACTTC

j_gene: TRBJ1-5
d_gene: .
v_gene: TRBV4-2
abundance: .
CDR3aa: CASSQAGSNQPQHF
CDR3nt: TGTGCCAGCAGCCAAGCAGGTTCCAATCAGCCCCAGCATTTT

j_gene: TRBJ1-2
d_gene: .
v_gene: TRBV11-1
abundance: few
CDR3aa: CASSRQTANYGYTF
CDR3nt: TGTGCCAGCAGCCGCCAGACAGCGAACTATGGCTACACCTTC

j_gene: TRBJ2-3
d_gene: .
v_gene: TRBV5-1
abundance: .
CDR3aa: CASSLFAHTDTQYF
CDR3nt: TGCGCCAGCAGCTTGTTCGCCCACACAGATACGCAGTATTTT

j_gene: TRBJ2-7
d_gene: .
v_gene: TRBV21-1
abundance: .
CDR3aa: CASSPHIPGHQKGQYF
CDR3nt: TGTGCCAGCAGCCCCCACATTCCGGGACACCAGAAGGGGCAGTACTTC

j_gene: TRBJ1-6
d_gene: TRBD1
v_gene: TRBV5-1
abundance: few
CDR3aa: CASRVVGGRTPHF
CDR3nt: TGCGCCAGCAGGGTCGTAGGGGGCCGGACGCCCCACTTT

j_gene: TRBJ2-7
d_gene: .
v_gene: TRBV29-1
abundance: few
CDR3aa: CSVERAATYEQYF
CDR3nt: TGCAGCGTTGAAAGAGCGGCTACGTACGAGCAGTACTTC

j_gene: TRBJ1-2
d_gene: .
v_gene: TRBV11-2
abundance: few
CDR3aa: CASSLEAFSSADLNYGYTF
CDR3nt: TGTGCCAGCAGCTTAGAGGCGTTTTCCTCGGCGGACTTGAACTATGGCTACACCTTC

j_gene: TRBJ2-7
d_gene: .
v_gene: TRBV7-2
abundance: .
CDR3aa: CASSPRGNYEQYF
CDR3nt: TGTGCCAGCAGCCCTCGGGGAAACTACGAGCAGTACTTC

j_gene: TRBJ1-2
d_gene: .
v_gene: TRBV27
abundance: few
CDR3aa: CASSPNDRPDFYGYTF
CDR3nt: TGTGCCAGCAGTCCTAACGACAGGCCAGACTTTTATGGCTACACCTTC

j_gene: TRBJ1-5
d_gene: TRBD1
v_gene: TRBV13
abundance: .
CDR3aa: CASSFRTGNQPQHF
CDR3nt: TGTGCCAGCAGTTTCCGGACAGGGAATCAGCCCCAGCATTTT

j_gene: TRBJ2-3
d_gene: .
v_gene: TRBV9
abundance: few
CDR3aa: CASSAGALPDTQYF
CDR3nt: TGTGCCAGCAGCGCCGGGGCCCTTCCAGATACGCAGTATTTT

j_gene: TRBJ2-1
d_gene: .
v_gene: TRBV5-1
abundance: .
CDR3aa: CASSFDPGRNNEQFF
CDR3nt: TGCGCCAGCAGCTTCGACCCGGGGCGGAACAATGAGCAGTTCTTC

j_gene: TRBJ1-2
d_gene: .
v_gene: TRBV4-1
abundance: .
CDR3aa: CASSPSGGRRRGYTF
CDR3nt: TGCGCCAGCAGCCCCTCGGGGGGGCGCCGGAGAGGCTACACCTTC

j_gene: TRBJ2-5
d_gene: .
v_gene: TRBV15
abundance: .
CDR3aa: CATSSYGMIQETQYF
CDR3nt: TGTGCCACCAGCAGTTACGGGATGATCCAAGAGACCCAGTACTTC